Sequencing of this T cell receptor beta chain was carried out in a study of CD8 T cells in ankylosing spondylitis. This clonotype has a count of ten or more. Germline loops: CDR1 LGHDT, CDR2 YNNKEL (reference sequence). The V and J ends lost 0 bases and 4 bases respectively, with 12 bases between them. This CDR3 has 16 amino acids. In TCRdb, the 5' RACE reads were re-called with MiXCR into one record per CDR3 protein. This sample has some 120,000 distinct CDR3 sequences, with more than 6.5% found just once. The sequenced sample was blood, either unsorted or a sorted T cell fraction (not recorded which). This sequence originates from a male donor with ankylosing spondylitis or in good health (not recorded which). This chain links TRBV3-1 with TRBJ2-2; a weak D match, TRBD2 (6 bases). CDR3 sequence reads: CASSQEYGRATGELFF. The CDR3 DNA reads TGTGCCAGCAGCCAAGAATACGGGAGAGCCACCGGGGAGCTGTTTTTT.